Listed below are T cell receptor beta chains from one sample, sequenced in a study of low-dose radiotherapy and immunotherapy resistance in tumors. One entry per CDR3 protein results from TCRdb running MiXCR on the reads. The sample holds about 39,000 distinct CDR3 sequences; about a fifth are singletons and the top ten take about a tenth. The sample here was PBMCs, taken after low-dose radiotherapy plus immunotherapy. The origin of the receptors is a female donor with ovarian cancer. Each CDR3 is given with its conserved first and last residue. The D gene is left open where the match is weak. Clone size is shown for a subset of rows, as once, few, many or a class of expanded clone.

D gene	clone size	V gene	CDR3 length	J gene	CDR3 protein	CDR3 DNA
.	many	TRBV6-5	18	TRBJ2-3	CASSYSEASGASTDTQYF	TGTGCCAGCAGTTACTCTGAGGCGTCCGGCGCTAGCACAGATACGCAGTATTTT
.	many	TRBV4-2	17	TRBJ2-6	CASSQERRTDGANVLTF	TGTGCCAGCAGCCAAGAAAGAAGGACGGATGGGGCCAACGTCCTGACTTTC
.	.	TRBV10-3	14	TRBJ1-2	CAISESRSNYGYTF	TGTGCCATCAGTGAGTCCCGGTCCAACTATGGCTACACCTTC
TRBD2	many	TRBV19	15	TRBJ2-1	CASSDPGLAVNEQFF	TGTGCCTCTTCAGATCCGGGACTAGCAGTCAATGAGCAGTTCTTC
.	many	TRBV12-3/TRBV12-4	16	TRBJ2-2	CASSFPDRLNTGELFF	TGTGCCAGCAGTTTTCCCGACAGGCTTAACACCGGGGAGCTGTTTTTT
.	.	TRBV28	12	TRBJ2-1	CASSRGLGEQFF	TGTGCCAGCTCCCGGGGGCTGGGTGAGCAGTTCTTC
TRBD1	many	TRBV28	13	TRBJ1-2	CASSFPQGAGYTF	TGTGCCAGCAGTTTCCCTCAGGGGGCTGGCTACACCTTC
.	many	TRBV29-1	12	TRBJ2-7	CSVAAVSGEQYF	TGCAGCGTTGCCGCAGTTTCTGGCGAGCAGTACTTC
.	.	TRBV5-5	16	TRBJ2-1	CASSLPGTGNTDEQFF	TGTGCCAGCAGCTTACCGGGGACGGGTAACACGGATGAGCAGTTCTTC
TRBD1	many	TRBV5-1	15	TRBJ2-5	CASSPLGTGPGAQYF	TGCGCCAGCAGCCCCCTTGGGACAGGCCCAGGTGCCCAGTACTTC
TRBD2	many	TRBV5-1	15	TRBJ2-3	CASRRGLAGEDTQYF	TGCGCCAGCCGCAGGGGACTAGCGGGAGAAGATACGCAGTATTTT
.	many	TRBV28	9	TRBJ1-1	CASKDEAFF	TGTGCCAGCAAGGATGAAGCTTTCTTT
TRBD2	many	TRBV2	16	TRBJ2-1	CASSGTSGISYNEQFF	TGTGCCAGCAGCGGGACTAGCGGCATCTCCTACAATGAGCAGTTCTTC
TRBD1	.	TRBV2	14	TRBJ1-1	CASSFRGGYTEAFF	TGTGCCAGCAGCTTCCGAGGGGGCTATACTGAAGCTTTCTTT
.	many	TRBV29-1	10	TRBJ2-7	CSVGWGEQYF	TGCAGCGTTGGCTGGGGCGAGCAGTACTTC
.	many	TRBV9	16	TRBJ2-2	CASSSGSTANTGELFF	TGTGCCAGCAGCTCCGGGAGTACAGCGAACACCGGGGAGCTGTTTTTT
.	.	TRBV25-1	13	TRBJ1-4	CASSSSTNEKLFF	TGTGCTAGCTCCAGCTCAACTAATGAAAAACTGTTTTTT
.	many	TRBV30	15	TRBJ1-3	CAWRAHRSSGNTIYF	TGTGCCTGGAGGGCCCACCGGAGCTCTGGAAACACCATATATTTT
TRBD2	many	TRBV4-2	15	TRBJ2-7	CASSQERGVNYEQYF	TGTGCCAGCAGCCAAGAGCGGGGGGTCAATTACGAGCAGTACTTC
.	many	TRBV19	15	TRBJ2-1	CASSINRESYNEQFF	TGTGCCAGTAGTATAAACAGGGAATCATACAATGAGCAGTTCTTC
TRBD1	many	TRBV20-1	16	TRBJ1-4	CSARPSTGGENEKLFF	TGCAGTGCTAGACCGTCGACAGGGGGAGAGAATGAAAAACTGTTTTTT
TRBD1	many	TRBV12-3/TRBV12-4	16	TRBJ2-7	CASSRRQGESPYEQYF	TGTGCCAGCAGCCGACGACAGGGAGAATCTCCCTACGAGCAGTACTTC
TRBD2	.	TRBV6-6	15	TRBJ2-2	CASSFVGRANGELFF	TGTGCCAGCAGTTTCGTCGGGAGGGCCAACGGGGAGCTGTTTTTT
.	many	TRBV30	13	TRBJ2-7	CASSRGSSYEQYF	TGTGCCTCCTCGAGGGGGAGCTCCTACGAGCAGTACTTC
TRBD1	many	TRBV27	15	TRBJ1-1	CASRPQGAEGTEAFF	TGTGCCAGCCGACCTCAGGGGGCGGAAGGCACTGAAGCTTTCTTT
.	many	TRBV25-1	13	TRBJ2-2	CASNLRLPGELFF	TGTGCCAGCAACCTCAGGCTGCCCGGGGAGCTGTTTTTT
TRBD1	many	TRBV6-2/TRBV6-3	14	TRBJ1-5	CASTQGQGNQPQHF	TGTGCCAGCACCCAGGGACAGGGAAATCAGCCCCAGCATTTT
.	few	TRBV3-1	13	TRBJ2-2	CASTLVGAGELFF	TGTGCCAGCACCCTGGTAGGGGCCGGGGAGCTGTTTTTT
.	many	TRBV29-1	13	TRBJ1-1	CSVEDGGFTEAFF	TGCAGCGTTGAAGATGGGGGGTTCACTGAAGCTTTCTTT
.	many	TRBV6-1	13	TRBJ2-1	CASSETGTREQFF	TGTGCCAGCAGTGAGACCGGGACCCGGGAGCAGTTCTTC
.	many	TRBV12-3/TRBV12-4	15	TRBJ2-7	CASSYGQPGRYEQYF	TGTGCCAGCAGCTACGGACAGCCTGGCCGCTACGAGCAGTACTTC
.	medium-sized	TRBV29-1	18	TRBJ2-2	CSVEGLTGEKTNTGELFF	TGCAGCGTTGAAGGCCTTACAGGAGAAAAGACGAACACCGGGGAGCTGTTTTTT
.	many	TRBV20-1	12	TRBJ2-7	CSASGLSYEQYF	TGCAGTGCTAGTGGGCTATCCTACGAGCAGTACTTC
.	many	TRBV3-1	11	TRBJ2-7	CASSHQYEQYF	TGTGCCAGCAGCCACCAATACGAGCAGTACTTC
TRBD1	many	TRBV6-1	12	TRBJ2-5	CASSGDRETQYF	TGTGCCAGCAGTGGGGACAGAGAGACCCAGTACTTC
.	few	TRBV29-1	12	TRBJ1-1	CSVDGQNTEAFF	TGCAGCGTCGACGGGCAGAACACTGAAGCTTTCTTT
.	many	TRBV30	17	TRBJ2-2	CAWSVRLQGRDTGELFF	TGTGCCTGGAGTGTACGGTTGCAGGGAAGGGACACCGGGGAGCTGTTTTTT
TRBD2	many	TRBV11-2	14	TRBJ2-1	CASSPSGGYNEQFF	TGTGCCAGCAGCCCCTCGGGGGGATACAATGAGCAGTTCTTC
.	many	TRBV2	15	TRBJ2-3	CASSESSAKADTQYF	TGTGCCAGCAGTGAATCTAGCGCGAAAGCAGATACGCAGTATTTT
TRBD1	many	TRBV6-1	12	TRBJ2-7	CATSTGGNEQYF	TGTGCCACCTCGACAGGGGGCAACGAGCAGTACTTC
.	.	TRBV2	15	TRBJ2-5	CASSEEWAGQETQYF	TGTGCCAGCAGTGAAGAATGGGCAGGTCAAGAGACCCAGTACTTC
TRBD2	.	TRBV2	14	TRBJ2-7	CASSERSGRYEQYF	TGTGCCAGCAGTGAGCGGAGCGGGAGGTACGAGCAGTACTTC
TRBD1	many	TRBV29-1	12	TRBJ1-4	CSVGQGDEKLFF	TGCAGCGTTGGTCAGGGGGATGAAAAACTGTTTTTT
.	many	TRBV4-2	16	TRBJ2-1	CASSQETGRFYNEQFF	TGTGCCAGCAGCCAAGAAACGGGGAGATTCTACAATGAGCAGTTCTTC
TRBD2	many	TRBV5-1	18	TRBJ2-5	CASSFPEGASGVRETQYF	TGCGCCAGCAGCTTCCCGGAGGGGGCTAGCGGGGTTCGGGAGACCCAGTACTTC